This record concerns one T cell receptor (beta chain) sequence. Assay: immunoSEQ multiplex PCR; the TCRdb copy retains only in-frame clones and omits some. The table shows 220,000 or so clones, with roughly nine tenths occurring only once. The entry originates in a study of blood T cell repertoires in COVID-19. CDR1 is SQVTM, CDR2 ANQGSEA, per germline. CDR3 length: 12 residues. The V gene lost 4 bases and the J gene lost 3 bases, with 9 bases spanning the gap. What was sequenced was PBMCs or T cells enriched from blood (not recorded which). The chain couples TRBV29-1 to TRBJ1-2; possibly TRBD1 for D (5 bases). This TCR was recovered from a woman in her late teens or twenties in a cohort exposed to, infected with or recovered from COVID-19 (not recorded which). As DNA, the CDR3 is TGCAGCGTTGCAGGGATCGACTATGGCTACACCTTC. Protein: CSVAGIDYGYTF.